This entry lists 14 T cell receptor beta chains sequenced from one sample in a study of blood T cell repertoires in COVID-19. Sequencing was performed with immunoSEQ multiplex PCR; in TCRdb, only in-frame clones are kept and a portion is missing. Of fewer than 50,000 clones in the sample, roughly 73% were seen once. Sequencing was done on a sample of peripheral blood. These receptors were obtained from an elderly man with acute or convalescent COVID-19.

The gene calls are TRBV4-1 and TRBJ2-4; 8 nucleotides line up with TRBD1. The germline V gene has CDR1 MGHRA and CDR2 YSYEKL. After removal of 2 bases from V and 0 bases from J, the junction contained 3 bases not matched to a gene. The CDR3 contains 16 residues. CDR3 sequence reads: CASSQSTGVAKNIQYF. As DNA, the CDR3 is TGCGCCAGCAGCCAATCGACAGGGGTAGCCAAAAACATTCAGTACTTC.

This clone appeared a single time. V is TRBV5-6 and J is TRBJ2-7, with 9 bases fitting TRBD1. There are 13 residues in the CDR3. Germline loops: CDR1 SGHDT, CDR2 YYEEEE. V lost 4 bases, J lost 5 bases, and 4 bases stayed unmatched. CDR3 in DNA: TGTGCCAGCAGCCGGGACAGGGACCACGAGCAGTACTTC. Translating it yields CASSRDRDHEQYF.

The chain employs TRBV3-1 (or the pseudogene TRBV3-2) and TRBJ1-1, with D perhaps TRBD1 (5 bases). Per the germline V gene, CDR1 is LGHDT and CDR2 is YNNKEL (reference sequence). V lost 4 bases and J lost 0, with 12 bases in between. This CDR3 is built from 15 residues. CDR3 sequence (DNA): TGTGCCAGCAGCCGTCGACAGACCATGAACACTGAAGCTTTCTTT. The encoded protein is CASSRRQTMNTEAFF.

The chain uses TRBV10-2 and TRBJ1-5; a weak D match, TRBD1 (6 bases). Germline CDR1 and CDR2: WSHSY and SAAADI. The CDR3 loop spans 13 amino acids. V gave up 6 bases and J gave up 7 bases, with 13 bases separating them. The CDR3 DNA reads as TGCGCCAGCAGCCTACAGGGTGGACAGCCCCAGCATTTT. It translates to CASSLQGGQPQHF.

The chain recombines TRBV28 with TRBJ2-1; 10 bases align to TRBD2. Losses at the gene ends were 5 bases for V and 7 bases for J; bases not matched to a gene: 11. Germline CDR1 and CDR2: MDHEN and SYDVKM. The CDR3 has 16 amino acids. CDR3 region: CASSPQLAGLLNEQFF. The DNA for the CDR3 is TGTGCCAGCAGTCCCCAACTAGCGGGATTATTGAATGAGCAGTTCTTC.

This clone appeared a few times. In DNA, the CDR3 is TGTGCCAGCGCTACCGGGGGGCCTAACTATGGCTACACCTTC. Protein: CASATGGPNYGYTF. This chain connects TRBV28 to TRBJ1-2; tentatively, D is TRBD1 (6 bases). In germline, CDR1 is MDHEN, CDR2 SYDVKM. The CDR3 is made up of 14 amino acids. V shed 8 bases and J shed 0 bases, with 13 bases lying between them.

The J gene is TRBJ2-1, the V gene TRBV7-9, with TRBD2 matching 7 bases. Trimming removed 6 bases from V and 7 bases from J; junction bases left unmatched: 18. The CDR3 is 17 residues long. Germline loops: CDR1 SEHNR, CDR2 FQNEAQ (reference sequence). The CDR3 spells CASSLRAREWGLNEQFF. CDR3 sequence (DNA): TGTGCCAGCAGTTTAAGGGCGCGGGAGTGGGGCTTGAATGAGCAGTTCTTC.

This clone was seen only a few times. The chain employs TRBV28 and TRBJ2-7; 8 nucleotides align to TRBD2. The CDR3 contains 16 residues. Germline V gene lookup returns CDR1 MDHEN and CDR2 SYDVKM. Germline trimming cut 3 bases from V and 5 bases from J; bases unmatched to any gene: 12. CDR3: CASSFGGARRRDEQYF. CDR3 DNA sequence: TGTGCCAGCAGTTTCGGGGGGGCCCGGAGGAGGGACGAGCAGTACTTC.

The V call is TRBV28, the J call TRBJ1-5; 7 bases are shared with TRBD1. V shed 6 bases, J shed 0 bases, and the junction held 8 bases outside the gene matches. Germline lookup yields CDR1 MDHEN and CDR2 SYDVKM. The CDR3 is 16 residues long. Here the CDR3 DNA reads TGTGCCAGCAGGTCAGGGGGGACCTATAGCAATCAGCCCCAGCATTTT. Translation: CASRSGGTYSNQPQHF.

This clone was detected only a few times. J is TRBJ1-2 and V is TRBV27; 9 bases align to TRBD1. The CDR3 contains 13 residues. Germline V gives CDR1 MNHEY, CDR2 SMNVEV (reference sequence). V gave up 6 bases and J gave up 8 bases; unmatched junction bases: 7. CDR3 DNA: TGTGCCAGCAGGGACTTAACAGGGGGCGGCTACACCTTC. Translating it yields CASRDLTGGGYTF.

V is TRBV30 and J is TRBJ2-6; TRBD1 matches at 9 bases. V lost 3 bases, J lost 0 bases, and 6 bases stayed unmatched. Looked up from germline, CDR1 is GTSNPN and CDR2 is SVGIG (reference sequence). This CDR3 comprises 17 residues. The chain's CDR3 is CAWRAGTGYSGANVLTF. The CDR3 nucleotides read TGTGCCTGGAGAGCCGGGACAGGGTACTCTGGGGCCAACGTCCTGACTTTC.

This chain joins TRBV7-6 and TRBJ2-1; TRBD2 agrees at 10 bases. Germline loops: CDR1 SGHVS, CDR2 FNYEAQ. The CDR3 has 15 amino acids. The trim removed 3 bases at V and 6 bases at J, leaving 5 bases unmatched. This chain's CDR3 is CASSFLAGVGNEQFF. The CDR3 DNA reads TGTGCCAGCAGCTTTCTAGCGGGAGTAGGCAATGAGCAGTTCTTC.

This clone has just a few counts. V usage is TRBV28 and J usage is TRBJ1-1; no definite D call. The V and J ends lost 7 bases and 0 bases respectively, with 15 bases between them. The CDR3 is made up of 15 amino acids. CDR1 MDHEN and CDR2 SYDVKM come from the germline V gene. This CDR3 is CASTSPTPMNTEAFF. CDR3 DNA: TGTGCCAGCACCTCGCCGACACCAATGAACACTGAAGCTTTCTTT.

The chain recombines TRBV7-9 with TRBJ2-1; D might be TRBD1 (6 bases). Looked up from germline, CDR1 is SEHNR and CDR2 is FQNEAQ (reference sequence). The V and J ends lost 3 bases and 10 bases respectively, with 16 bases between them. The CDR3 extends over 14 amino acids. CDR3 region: CASSFPTGKNEQFF. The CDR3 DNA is TGTGCCAGCAGCTTCCCCACAGGGAAGAACGAGCAGTTCTTC.